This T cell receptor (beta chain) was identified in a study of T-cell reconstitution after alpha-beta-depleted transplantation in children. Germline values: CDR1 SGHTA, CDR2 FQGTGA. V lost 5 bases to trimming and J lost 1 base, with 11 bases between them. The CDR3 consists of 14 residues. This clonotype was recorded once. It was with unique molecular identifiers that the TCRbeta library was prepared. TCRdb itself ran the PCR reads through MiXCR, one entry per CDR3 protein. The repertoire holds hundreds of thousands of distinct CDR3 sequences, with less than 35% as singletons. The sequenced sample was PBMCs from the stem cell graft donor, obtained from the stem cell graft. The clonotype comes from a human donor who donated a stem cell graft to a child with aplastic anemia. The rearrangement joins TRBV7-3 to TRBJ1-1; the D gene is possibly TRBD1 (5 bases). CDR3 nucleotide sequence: TGTGCCAGCAGCCCCGCGGGGCCGAACACTGAAGCTTTCTTT. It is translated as CASSPAGPNTEAFF.